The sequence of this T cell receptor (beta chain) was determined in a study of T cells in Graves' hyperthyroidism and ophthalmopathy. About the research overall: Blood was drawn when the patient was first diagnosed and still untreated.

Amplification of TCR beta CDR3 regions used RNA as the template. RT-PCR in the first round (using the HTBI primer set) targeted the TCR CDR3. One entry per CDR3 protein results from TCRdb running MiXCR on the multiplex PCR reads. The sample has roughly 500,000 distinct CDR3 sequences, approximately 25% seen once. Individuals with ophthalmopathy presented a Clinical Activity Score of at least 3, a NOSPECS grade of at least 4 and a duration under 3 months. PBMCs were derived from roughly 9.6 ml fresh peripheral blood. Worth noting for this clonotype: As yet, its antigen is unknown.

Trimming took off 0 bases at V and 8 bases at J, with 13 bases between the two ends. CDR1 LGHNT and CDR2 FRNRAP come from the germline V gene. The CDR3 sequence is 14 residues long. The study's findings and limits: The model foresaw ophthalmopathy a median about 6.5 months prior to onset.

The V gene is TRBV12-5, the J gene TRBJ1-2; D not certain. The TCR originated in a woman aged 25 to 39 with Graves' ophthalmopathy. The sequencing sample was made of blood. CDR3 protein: CASGLVQSAKGYTF. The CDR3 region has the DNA TGTGCTAGTGGTTTGGTGCAGAGTGCGAAGGGCTACACCTTC.